The text below deals with one T cell receptor (beta chain). Sequencing used immunoSEQ multiplex PCR; TCRdb keeps in-frame clones, though not all of them. The sample includes 25,000 to 35,000 clones, around 76% seen only once; the top ten take 0.5% to 0.65%. This entry belongs to a study of memory CD4+ T cells and cytomegalovirus serostatus. Overall study: Healthy Belgian adult donors included fewer than 10 CMV-positive and fewer than 25 CMV-negative people.

The sort gate was single viable CD3+CD4+CD8-CD45RO+ cells for memory CD4+ T cells. Serum IgG to CMV pp150, pp28, p38 and p52 defined serostatus. This clonotype originated in an adult in good health and CMV-seronegative. Some clones in this sample may be carry-over from other donors' samples. Specimen: memory CD4+ T cells from blood.

The DNA for the CDR3 is TGTGCCAGCAGTTACGGGGCCAACCAAGAGACCCAGTACTTC. The encoded protein is CASSYGANQETQYF. This chain joins TRBV6-5 and TRBJ2-5; tentative D call: TRBD1 (5 bases). Germline loops: CDR1 MNHEY, CDR2 SVGAGI. Trimming removed 2 bases at V and 0 bases at J, with 7 bases between. The CDR3 sequence is 14 residues long.